These 9 T cell receptor beta chains came from one sample sequenced in a study of shared clonotypes between healthy human individuals. The data were produced by immunoSEQ multiplex PCR, yet TCRdb's version contains in-frame clones alone and is incomplete. The table lists 1.5 million to 1.9 million clones, 95% to 99% of them singletons. What was sequenced was naive CD4+ T cells sorted from blood. Subset noted: CD45RA+ positively selected. Every receptor here comes from a man aged 30 to 45 in good health.

A remark on this clone: Other nucleotide sequences from this sample produce the same CDR3. This chain connects TRBV18 to TRBJ2-7; TRBD1 matches at 9 bases. Trimming cost V 6 bases and J 3 bases; bases outside gene matches: 6. The CDR3 is 14 residues long. The germline V gene encodes CDR1 KGHSH and CDR2 LQKENI. The CDR3 loop is CASSPGTGRYEQYF. The CDR3 DNA is TGTGCCAGCTCGCCAGGGACAGGGCGCTACGAGCAGTACTTC.

The CDR3 region is CAITRTGNGYTF. Here the CDR3 DNA reads TGTGCCATCACCAGGACAGGGAACGGCTACACCTTC. The V gene is TRBV10-3, the J gene TRBJ1-2; 8 bases match TRBD1. The germline V gene has CDR1 ENHRY and CDR2 SYGVKD. The CDR3 has 12 residues. Germline trimming cut 7 bases from V and 8 bases from J; bases unmatched to any gene: 6.

This clone was observed once. V gene TRBV7-2 combines with J gene TRBJ2-7, with 8 bases fitting TRBD1. Trimming at V came to 5 bases and at J to 3 bases, leaving 12 bases not matched to a gene. The CDR3 loop spans 16 amino acids. The germline gives CDR1 SGHTA, CDR2 FQGNSA. The CDR3 reads CASSTPRGQGYYEQYF. The CDR3 region has the DNA TGTGCCAGCAGCACCCCTCGCGGACAGGGTTACTACGAGCAGTACTTC. Based on the CDR3 plus reference TRBV7-2 and TRBJ2-7, the full variable domain is GAGVSQSPSNKVTEKGKDVELRCDPISGHTALYWYRQSLGQGLEFLIYFQGNSAPDKSGLPSDRFSAERTGGSVSTLTIQRTQQEDSAVYLCASSTPRGQGYYEQYFGPGTRLTVT.

V and J are TRBV15 and TRBJ2-7, with 9 bases identical to TRBD2. The CDR3 runs to 16 residues. Germline CDR1 LNHNV, CDR2 YYDKDF (reference sequence). Germline trimming cut 1 base from V and 4 bases from J; bases unmatched to any gene: 8. CDR3 region: CATSRGGSGRTYEQYF. CDR3 DNA sequence: TGTGCCACCAGCAGAGGCGGAAGCGGGAGGACGTACGAGCAGTACTTC.

This rearrangement joins TRBV28 to TRBJ1-5; no clear D gene. V was clipped by 3 bases and J by 0 bases, with 6 bases between them. CDR1 is MDHEN and CDR2 is SYDVKM in the germline V gene. CDR3 length: 14 residues. CDR3 sequence reads: CASSFTSSNQPQHF. CDR3 DNA sequence: TGTGCCAGCAGTTTTACGAGTAGCAATCAGCCCCAGCATTTT.

The chain joins TRBV14 to TRBJ2-3; D uncertain. Trimming shortened V by 5 bases and J by 3 bases, and 24 bases separated the two germline ends. The germline CDR1 and CDR2 sequences are SGHDN and FVKESK. The CDR3 is made up of 18 amino acids. The CDR3 spells CASSAIPRPTGRTDTQYF. The CDR3 bases are TGTGCCAGCAGCGCTATTCCGCGACCTACCGGGCGAACAGATACGCAGTATTTT.

This clone was recorded only once. The genes are TRBV7-3 and TRBJ2-3; possibly TRBD2 for D (6 bases). The ends were cut back, 5 bases at V and 1 base at J, with 16 bases in the middle. Germline lookup yields CDR1 SGHTA and CDR2 FQGTGA. The CDR3 has 16 amino acids. The CDR3, as DNA: TGTGCCAGCAGCCTCAATAGCGGTCCGCGCACAGATACGCAGTATTTT. This gives the protein CASSLNSGPRTDTQYF.

The CDR3 DNA reads as TGTGCCAGCAGCCCGGGACAGGGGGCAGCTAACTATGGCTACACCTTC. Amino acid sequence: CASSPGQGAANYGYTF. This chain connects TRBV2 to TRBJ1-2; 12 bases align to TRBD1. V was pared by 6 bases and J by 0 bases, with 5 bases of the junction left unmatched. The CDR3 loop spans 16 amino acids. CDR1 SNHLY and CDR2 FYNNEI come from the germline V gene.

The chain carries TRBV6-1 and TRBJ1-2; D is uncertain. V was shortened by 1 base and J by 8 bases, with 20 bases between the two germline ends. The length of the CDR3 is 16 residues. Germline values: CDR1 MNHNS, CDR2 SASEGT. This CDR3 reads CASSEVGSGSSHGYTF. CDR3 in DNA: TGTGCCAGCAGTGAAGTAGGCTCTGGCAGTTCCCACGGCTACACCTTC.